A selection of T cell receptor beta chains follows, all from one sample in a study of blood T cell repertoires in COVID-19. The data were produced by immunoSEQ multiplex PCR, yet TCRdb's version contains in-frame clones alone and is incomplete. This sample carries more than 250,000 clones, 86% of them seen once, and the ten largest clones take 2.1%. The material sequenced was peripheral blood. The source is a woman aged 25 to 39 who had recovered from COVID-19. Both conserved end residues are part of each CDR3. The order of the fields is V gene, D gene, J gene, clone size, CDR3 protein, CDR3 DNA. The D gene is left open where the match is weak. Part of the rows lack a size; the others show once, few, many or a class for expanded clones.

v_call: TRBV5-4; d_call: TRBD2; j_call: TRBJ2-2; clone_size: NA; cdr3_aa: CASSGWDSGRANTGELFF; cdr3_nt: TGTGCCAGCAGCGGGTGGGATAGCGGGAGGGCGAACACCGGGGAGCTGTTTTTT
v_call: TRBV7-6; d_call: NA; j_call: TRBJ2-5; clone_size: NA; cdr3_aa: CASSLDSGDQETQYF; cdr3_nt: TGTGCCAGCAGCTTAGATTCGGGGGACCAAGAGACCCAGTACTTC
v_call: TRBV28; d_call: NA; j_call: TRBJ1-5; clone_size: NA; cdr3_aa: CASSFGGDSNQPQHF; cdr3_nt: TGTGCCAGCAGTTTCGGGGGAGACAGCAATCAGCCCCAGCATTTT
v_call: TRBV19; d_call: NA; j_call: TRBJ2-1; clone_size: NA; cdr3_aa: CASSFGLRADNEQFF; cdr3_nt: TGTGCCAGTAGTTTCGGACTGCGTGCTGACAATGAGCAGTTCTTC
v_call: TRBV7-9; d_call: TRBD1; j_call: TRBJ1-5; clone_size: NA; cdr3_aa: CASSLDTGTEINQPQHF; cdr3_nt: TGTGCCAGCAGCCTGGACACCGGGACAGAAATCAATCAGCCCCAGCATTTT
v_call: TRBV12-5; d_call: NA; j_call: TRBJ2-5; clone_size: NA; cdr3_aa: CASGVGGETQYF; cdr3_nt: TGTGCTAGTGGAGTTGGCGGCGAGACCCAGTACTTC
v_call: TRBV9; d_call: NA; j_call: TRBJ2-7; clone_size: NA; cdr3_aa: CASSPAGLNEQYF; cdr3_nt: TGTGCCAGCAGCCCGGCAGGTTTAAACGAGCAGTACTTC
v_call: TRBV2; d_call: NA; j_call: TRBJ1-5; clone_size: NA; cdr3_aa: CASSKLPLDSHLQPQHF; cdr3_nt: TGTGCCAGCAGTAAGTTGCCCTTAGACAGCCACCTCCAGCCCCAGCATTTT
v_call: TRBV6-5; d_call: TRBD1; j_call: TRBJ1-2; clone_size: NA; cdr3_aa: CASSNGQVHGYTF; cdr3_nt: TGTGCCAGCAGTAACGGACAGGTGCATGGCTACACCTTC
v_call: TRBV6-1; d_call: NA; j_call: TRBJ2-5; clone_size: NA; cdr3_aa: CASSELQGGQETQYF; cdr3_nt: TGTGCCAGCAGTGAACTACAGGGAGGGCAAGAGACCCAGTACTTC
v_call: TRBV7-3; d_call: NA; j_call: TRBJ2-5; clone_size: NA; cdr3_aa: CASSLSSTQETQYF; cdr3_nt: TGTGCCAGCAGCTTATCGTCTACTCAAGAGACCCAGTACTTC
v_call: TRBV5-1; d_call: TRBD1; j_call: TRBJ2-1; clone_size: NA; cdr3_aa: CASSLEGQGWDEQFF; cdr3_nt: TGCGCCAGCAGCTTGGAGGGACAGGGGTGGGATGAGCAGTTCTTC
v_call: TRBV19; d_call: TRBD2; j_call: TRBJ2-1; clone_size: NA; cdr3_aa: CASSIGEGRVNEQFF; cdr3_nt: TGTGCCAGTAGTATAGGGGAGGGGAGAGTAAATGAGCAGTTCTTC
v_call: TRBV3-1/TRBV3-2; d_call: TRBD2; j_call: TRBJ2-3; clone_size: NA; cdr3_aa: CASSQASAGVSGADTQYF; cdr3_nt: TGTGCCAGCAGCCAAGCCTCTGCGGGAGTCTCCGGTGCAGATACGCAGTATTTT
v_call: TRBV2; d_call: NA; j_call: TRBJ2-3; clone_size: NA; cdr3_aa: CASRAGTDTQYF; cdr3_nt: TGTGCCAGCAGGGCGGGCACAGATACGCAGTATTTT
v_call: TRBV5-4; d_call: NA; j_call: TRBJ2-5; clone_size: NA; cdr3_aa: CASSLSAGETQYF; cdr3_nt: TGTGCCAGCAGCTTGTCCGCGGGAGAGACCCAGTACTTC
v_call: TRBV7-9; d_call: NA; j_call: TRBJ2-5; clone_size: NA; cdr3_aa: CASSPDGQLGETQYF; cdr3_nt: TGTGCCAGCAGCCCCGATGGACAGCTGGGGGAGACCCAGTACTTC
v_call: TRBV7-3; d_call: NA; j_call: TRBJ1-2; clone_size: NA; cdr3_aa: CASSPGQGNGYTF; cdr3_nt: TGTGCCAGCAGCCCCGGCCAGGGGAATGGCTACACCTTC
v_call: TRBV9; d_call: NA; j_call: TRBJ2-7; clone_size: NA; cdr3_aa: CASSVGGRLVDEQYF; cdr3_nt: TGTGCCAGCAGCGTAGGGGGGAGGTTGGTTGACGAGCAGTACTTC
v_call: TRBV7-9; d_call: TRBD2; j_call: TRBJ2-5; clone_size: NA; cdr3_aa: CASSPTSGQETQYF; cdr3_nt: TGTGCCAGCAGTCCTACTAGCGGACAAGAGACCCAGTACTTC
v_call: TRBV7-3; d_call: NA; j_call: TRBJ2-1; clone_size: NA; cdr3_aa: CASSLTSQVSYNEQFF; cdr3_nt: TGTGCCAGCAGCTTAACGTCGCAGGTCTCCTACAATGAGCAGTTCTTC
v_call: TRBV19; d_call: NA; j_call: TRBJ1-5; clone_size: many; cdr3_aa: CASSIVRQPQHF; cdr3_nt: TGTGCCAGTAGTATCGTCAGACAGCCCCAGCATTTT
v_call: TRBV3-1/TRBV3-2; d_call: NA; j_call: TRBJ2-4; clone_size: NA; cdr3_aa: CASSQAGAKNIQYF; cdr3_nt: TGTGCCAGCAGCCAAGCTGGTGCGAAAAACATTCAGTACTTC
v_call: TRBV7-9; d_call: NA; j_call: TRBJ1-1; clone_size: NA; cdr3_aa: CASSPTWETEAFF; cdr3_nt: TGTGCCAGCAGCCCGACCTGGGAGACTGAAGCTTTCTTT
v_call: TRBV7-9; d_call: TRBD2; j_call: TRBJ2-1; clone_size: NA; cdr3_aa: CASSPLAGLDNEQFF; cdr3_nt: TGTGCCAGCAGCCCGCTAGCGGGGCTTGACAATGAGCAGTTCTTC
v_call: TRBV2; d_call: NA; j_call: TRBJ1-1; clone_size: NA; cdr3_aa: CASTPPGNTEAFF; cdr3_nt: TGTGCCAGCACCCCTCCAGGGAACACTGAAGCTTTCTTT
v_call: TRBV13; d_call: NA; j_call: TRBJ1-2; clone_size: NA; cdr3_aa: CASSLGPGSGGYTF; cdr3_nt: TGTGCCAGCAGCTTAGGCCCAGGCTCAGGGGGCTACACCTTC
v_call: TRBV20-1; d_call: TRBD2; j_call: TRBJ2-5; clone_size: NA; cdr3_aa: CSASDGAGEETQYF; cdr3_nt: TGCAGTGCTAGTGACGGAGCGGGGGAAGAGACCCAGTACTTC